This T cell receptor beta chain originates from a study of blood T cell repertoires in COVID-19. Across the study: Donors in the United States, Italy and Spain gave samples during acute or convalescent COVID-19.

V lost 2 bases and J 0 bases, leaving 6 bases between the germline ends. Per the germline V gene, CDR1 is SGHRS and CDR2 is YFSETQ. The CDR3 covers 15 residues. The authors' processing: Amplifying reference gene primers gave estimates of nucleated cell counts. The table came from immunoSEQ multiplex PCR; TCRdb's copy has only in-frame clones and leaves some out. That table furnishes V, J and clone size, whereas the DNA furnished D and trimming. Found here are over 140,000 clones, about three quarters of them singletons; the top ten hold 4.5%. This clone was detected a few times. The TCR was taken from a woman over 75 with active or convalescent COVID-19. Material for sequencing was peripheral blood. This rearrangement joins TRBV5-1 to TRBJ1-6, with no clear D. The CDR3 is CASSLDISYNSPLHF. Here the CDR3 DNA reads TGCGCCAGCAGCTTAGACATCTCCTATAATTCACCCCTCCACTTT.